Listed here is a single T cell receptor (beta chain). Its antigen is unknown. The data originate from a study of siplizumab effects on memory and regulatory T cells. Overall study results and limits: Siplizumab significantly brought down the alloreactive sequences that trace back to unstimulated CD4+ memory cells. Under siplizumab, an average about 70% of mappable alloreactive CD4+ clones were Treg-derived, compared with approximately 25% in controls.

Libraries were prepared by immunoSEQ multiplex PCR; TCRdb keeps only in-frame clonotypes and omits some of them. This table holds about 99,000 clones, over 90% found once. The CDR3 runs 16 residues. Germline V gene lookup returns CDR1 MGHRA and CDR2 YSYEKL. J gave up 0 bases and V 4 bases, and 5 bases lay outside the gene matches. This clonotype was obtained from a human donor in good health. Sequencing used Tregs sorted from blood. The chain has TRBV4-1 and TRBJ1-4; 7 bases match TRBD1. The CDR3 DNA is TGCGCCAGCAGCCGACAGGGATTTTCAACTAATGAAAAACTGTTTTTT. It is translated as CASSRQGFSTNEKLFF.